The 25 T cell receptor beta chains below come from one sample, sequenced in a study of T cells in Graves' hyperthyroidism and ophthalmopathy. RNA transcripts gave rise to amplified TCR beta CDR3 regions. TCR CDR3 regions were first amplified by RT-PCR with HTBI primers. TCRdb redid the calling of the multiplex PCR reads with MiXCR, one entry per CDR3 protein. The sample yields hundreds of thousands of distinct CDR3 sequences, roughly 17% seen once. The source material was blood. These receptor sequences come from a woman aged 25 to 39 with Graves' hyperthyroidism.

In its sample, this clonotype was seen many times. The V call is TRBV10-1, the J call TRBJ1-1, with D perhaps matching TRBD1 (6 bases). The CDR3 runs 13 residues. Between the trimmed V and J ends, which lost 3 bases and 8 bases, there was a span of 13 bases. Germline values: CDR1 WNHNN, CDR2 SYGVQD (reference sequence). In DNA form, the CDR3 reads TGCGCCAGCAGTGAATACAGGGAGGGAGAAGCTTTCTTT. It specifies CASSEYREGEAFF.

This clonotype was counted at least ten times. The chain joins TRBV11-2 to TRBJ2-3; no reliable D call. Germline loops: CDR1 SGHAT, CDR2 FQNNGV. CDR3 length: 16 residues. V was trimmed by 0 bases and J by 6 bases, leaving 16 bases between them. The CDR3 nucleotides are TGTGCCAGCAGCTTAGAGGCCACTCGCCAAGGTGATACGCAGTATTTT. Translating it yields CASSLEATRQGDTQYF.

This clonotype was counted a few times. V and J are TRBV6-1 and TRBJ2-2, with D perhaps matching TRBD2 (5 bases). The length of the CDR3 is 13 residues. The V and J ends lost 8 bases and 8 bases respectively, with 15 bases between them. CDR1 MNHNS and CDR2 SASEGT come from the germline V gene. CDR3 residues: CASSNDRGGELFF. In nucleotides, the CDR3 is TGTGCCAGCTCGAATGATAGAGGGGGGGAGCTGTTTTTT.

This clonotype was counted only a few times. V and J are TRBV11-2 and TRBJ2-2; perhaps TRBD2 as D (5 bases). This CDR3 contains 16 residues. V was cut by 5 bases and J by 2 bases, with 15 bases left in between. CDR1 is SGHAT and CDR2 is FQNNGV in the germline V gene. CDR3 sequence: CASSPTGGSNTGELFF. The CDR3 DNA reads TGTGCCAGCAGCCCGACCGGAGGATCCAACACCGGGGAGCTGTTTTTT. The full variable domain, with the rest looked up from reference TRBV11-2 and TRBJ2-2, is EAGVAQSPRYKIIEKRQSVAFWCNPISGHATLYWYQQILGQGPKLLIQFQNNGVVDDSQLPKDRFSAERLKGVDSTLKIQPAKLEDSAVYLCASSPTGGSNTGELFFGEGSRLTVL.

This clonotype was recorded at least ten times. V is TRBV2 and J is TRBJ2-7, with 10 positions matching TRBD2. The CDR3 extends over 13 amino acids. After removal of 4 bases from V and 6 bases from J, the junction contained 3 bases not matched to a gene. The germline CDR1 and CDR2 sequences are SNHLY and FYNNEI. In DNA, the CDR3 is TGTGCCAGCAGTGCTCTAGCGGGAGCCGAGCAGTACTTC. This translates into CASSALAGAEQYF.

The V gene is TRBV20-1, the J gene TRBJ2-7; no firm D call. Germline V gene lookup returns CDR1 DFQATT and CDR2 SNEGSKA (reference sequence). V gave up 3 bases and J gave up 3 bases, with 15 bases separating them. The CDR3 has 14 residues. The CDR3 bases are TGCAGTGCTAGTGAAGGCCAGTGGGGCTACGAGCAGTACTTC. Amino acid sequence: CSASEGQWGYEQYF.

This chain connects TRBV30 to TRBJ2-5; 11 positions agree with TRBD2. CDR1 and CDR2 from the germline V gene are GTSNPN and SVGIG (reference sequence). V lost 3 bases, J lost 3 bases, and 9 bases stayed unmatched. This CDR3 has 16 amino acids. In DNA, the CDR3 is TGTGCCTGGAGCAAAGGACTAGCGGGCTCCAAAGAGACCCAGTACTTC. Translation: CAWSKGLAGSKETQYF.

This clonotype turned up a few times. This chain connects TRBV28 to TRBJ1-5, with D possibly being TRBD1 (6 bases). Germline CDR1 and CDR2: MDHEN and SYDVKM. This CDR3 is built from 14 residues. V was cut by 6 bases and J by 11 bases, with 20 bases left in between. CDR3 in amino acids: CASRGRGGSGAQHF. DNA of the CDR3: TGTGCCAGCAGGGGCAGGGGAGGATCTGGGGCCCAGCATTTT.

This clonotype was counted many times. This sequence joins TRBV6-2 or TRBV6-3 and TRBJ2-1; D ambiguous. V shed 5 bases and J shed 3 bases, with 8 bases lying between them. The CDR3 runs 13 residues. Germline V lookup: CDR1 MNHEY, CDR2 SVGEGT. CDR3 sequence reads: CASSQTYYNEQFF. Written as DNA, the CDR3 is TGTGCCAGCAGTCAGACTTACTACAATGAGCAGTTCTTC.

This chain joins TRBV11-3 and TRBJ2-7; D may be TRBD1 (5 bases). The CDR3 has 13 residues. Germline loops: CDR1 SGHNT, CDR2 YENEEA. V was cut by 0 bases and J by 7 bases, with 10 bases left in between. As DNA, the CDR3 is TGTGCCAGCAGCTTAGACAGGGCGAGGGAGCAGTACTTC. Protein product: CASSLDRAREQYF.

The chain recombines TRBV20-1 with TRBJ2-3, with TRBD2 matching over 10 bases. CDR1 is DFQATT and CDR2 is SNEGSKA in the germline V gene (reference sequence). The trim removed 5 bases at V and 0 bases at J, leaving 8 bases unmatched. CDR3 size: 16 residues. The CDR3 coding sequence is TGCAGTGCTGTTCTTGTAGCGGGAGGAAGCACAGATACGCAGTATTTT. It translates to CSAVLVAGGSTDTQYF.

The genes are TRBV5-1 and TRBJ2-4; D might be TRBD1 (5 bases). Germline V gene sequence: CDR1 SGHRS, CDR2 YFSETQ. CDR3 length: 16 amino acids. The V end was cut by 0 bases, the J end by 7 bases, with 17 bases between. CDR3 DNA sequence: TGCGCCAGCAGCTTGGGAAACGCCAGGGTGGAGAACATTCAGTACTTC. It yields the protein CASSLGNARVENIQYF.

V is TRBV19 and J is TRBJ2-5, with 14 bases fitting TRBD2. The CDR3 sequence is 15 residues long. Losses at the gene ends were 3 bases for V and 12 bases for J; bases not matched to a gene: 9. Germline CDR1 is LNHDA and CDR2 is SQIVND (reference sequence). In DNA form, the CDR3 reads TGTGCCAGTAGTATCGGGGCCGGGACTAGCGGGAGTAAGTACTTC. Amino acids: CASSIGAGTSGSKYF.

This clonotype was counted only a few times. CDR3 nucleotide sequence: TGTGCCAGCAGCTTAGACGACAGGGTATTTTCGTCCTACAATGAGCAGTTCTTC. It translates to CASSLDDRVFSSYNEQFF. The V call is TRBV7-2, the J call TRBJ2-1; TRBD1 agrees at 7 bases. The J segment lost 1 base and the V segment lost 1 base, leaving 10 bases of the junction unmatched. The CDR3 covers 18 residues. CDR1 is SGHTA and CDR2 is FQGNSA in the germline V gene.

This clonotype came up many times. The genes are TRBV7-2 and TRBJ2-1; 7 nucleotides align to TRBD2. V was clipped by 3 bases and J by 7 bases; unmatched bases: 9. CDR1 and CDR2 (germline): SGHTA, FQGNSA. The CDR3 loop spans 15 amino acids. The CDR3 here is CASSFRGGSVNEQFF. CDR3 in DNA: TGTGCCAGCAGCTTTCGAGGCGGGAGTGTGAATGAGCAGTTCTTC.

V is TRBV11-3 and J is TRBJ2-6; 9 nucleotides agree with TRBD2. Germline CDR1 reads SGHNT; CDR2 reads YENEEA. After removal of 1 base from V and 2 bases from J, the junction contained 9 bases not matched to a gene. This CDR3 comprises 19 residues. The CDR3 DNA follows: TGTGCCAGCAGCTTAGGCCGGCTCGCGGGAGGGGCTGGGGCCAACGTCCTGACTTTC. Amino acids: CASSLGRLAGGAGANVLTF.

The chain joins TRBV28 to TRBJ2-5; D might be TRBD1 (6 bases). Germline V gene lookup returns CDR1 MDHEN and CDR2 SYDVKM. The V end was cut by 6 bases, the J end by 5 bases, with 16 bases between. The CDR3 extends over 14 amino acids. The CDR3 region is CASRSRGPYETQYF. The CDR3 DNA is TGTGCCAGCAGGAGCAGGGGCCCATACGAGACCCAGTACTTC.

This clonotype was recorded many times. The V and J genes are TRBV28 and TRBJ1-5; unclear D gene. The CDR3 runs to 15 residues. Trimming left V 3 bases short and J 0 bases short, with 9 bases between. Germline V gives CDR1 MDHEN, CDR2 SYDVKM. The CDR3 loop is CASSLSSPSNQPQHF. The DNA of the CDR3 is TGTGCCAGCAGTTTGAGCAGTCCTAGCAATCAGCCCCAGCATTTT.

The chain is built from TRBV4-1 and TRBJ2-3; D is tentatively TRBD1 or TRBD2 (6 bases each). V was shortened by 1 base and J by 0 bases, with 14 bases between the two germline ends. Germline values: CDR1 MGHRA, CDR2 YSYEKL. CDR3 length equals 17 residues. CDR3 residues: CASSQAGGTPSTDTQYF. DNA of the CDR3: TGCGCCAGCAGCCAAGCCGGAGGGACACCCAGCACAGATACGCAGTATTTT.

This chain connects TRBV27 to TRBJ2-7; tentatively, D is TRBD1 (6 bases). Trimming cost V 3 bases and J 4 bases, with 13 bases left between them. Looked up from germline, CDR1 is MNHEY and CDR2 is SMNVEV (reference sequence). CDR3 length: 14 amino acids. CDR3 nucleotides: TGTGCCAGCAGTTTTGTGGGCAGGGGATACGAGCAGTACTTC. This codes for CASSFVGRGYEQYF.

This clonotype was counted at least ten times. CDR3 residues: CSARDRSTGNDGELFF. CDR3 in DNA: TGCAGTGCTAGAGATCGGTCGACAGGGAATGACGGGGAGCTGTTTTTT. The chain carries TRBV20-1 and TRBJ2-2; 7 bases match TRBD1. Germline assignment: CDR1 DFQATT and CDR2 SNEGSKA (reference sequence). V was clipped by 0 bases and J by 7 bases; unmatched bases: 11. CDR3 length: 16 residues.

This clonotype has at least ten counts. The chain combines TRBV24-1 with TRBJ2-1; D remains ambiguous. Trimming took off 5 bases at V and 8 bases at J, with 12 bases between the two ends. The CDR3 contains 13 residues. Germline V gene data show CDR1 as KGHDR and CDR2 as SFDVKD. The CDR3 DNA is TGTGCCACCAGTGGGAAGGGTCTCGATGAGCAGTTCTTC. Translated: CATSGKGLDEQFF.

The J gene is TRBJ2-2, the V gene TRBV5-1, with 15 bases aligning to TRBD2. Germline lookup yields CDR1 SGHRS and CDR2 YFSETQ. The CDR3 is 22 residues long. V lost 4 bases, J lost 4 bases, and 20 bases stayed unmatched. The CDR3 region has the DNA TGCGCCAGCAGCCTGGCCCCCCTTCGGACTAGCGGGAGGGCCGAGGGCACCGGGGAGCTGTTTTTT. As protein: CASSLAPLRTSGRAEGTGELFF.

V is TRBV4-1 and J is TRBJ2-7; D uncertain. Germline CDR1 reads MGHRA; CDR2 reads YSYEKL. V was trimmed by 2 bases and J by 0 bases, leaving 8 bases between them. This CDR3 is 14 amino acids long. The CDR3 bases are TGCGCCAGCAGCCAATATCTGGGCTCCTACGAGCAGTACTTC. Translated, it gives CASSQYLGSYEQYF.

This clonotype turned up a few times. This sequence joins TRBV7-3 and TRBJ1-5; a possible D gene is TRBD1 (5 bases). Germline loops: CDR1 SGHTA, CDR2 FQGTGA. V was shortened by 1 base and J by 9 bases, with 19 bases between the two germline ends. The CDR3 sequence is 16 residues long. The CDR3 is CASSLILGRGRGPQHF. The CDR3 bases are TGTGCCAGCAGCTTAATCCTTGGGAGGGGAAGGGGGCCCCAGCATTTT.